Listed below are T cell receptor beta chains from one sample, sequenced in a study of regulatory T cells in long-lasting Graves disease. Each CDR3 protein gets one entry after TCRdb re-called the multiplex PCR reads with MiXCR. The sample contains roughly 380,000 distinct CDR3 sequences, around 15% of which appear only once. The input for sequencing was peripheral blood mononuclear cells (PBMCs), taken at new diagnosis, from a patient treated with antithyroid drugs. The receptors shown here come from a female donor with Graves disease. CDR3s include the opening cysteine and the closing phenylalanine or tryptophan. D genes are given only for firm matches. Size values are once, few and many counts, or a class for expanded clones, and some rows have none.

>.|TRBJ2-5|few|TRBV9
TGTGCCAGCAGCGTAGATCAGGGGAATCAGGAGACCCAGTACTTC
CASSVDQGNQETQYF
>.|TRBJ2-7|.|TRBV28
TGTGCCAGCAGTTTTAGGCAGGGGGGGGCCTACGAGCAGTACTTC
CASSFRQGGAYEQYF
>.|TRBJ2-2|.|TRBV5-1
TGCGCCAGCAGCCCCCGCAGGGGGGTCGGGGAGCTGTTTTTT
CASSPRRGVGELFF
>.|TRBJ2-7|many|TRBV10-3
TGTGCCATCAGTGAGTCAGGAGGGGTTGACGAGCAGTACTTC
CAISESGGVDEQYF
>.|TRBJ2-2|.|TRBV12-5
TGTGCTAGTGGTTTAGGCGGGAAAATTTACACCGGGGAGCTGTTTTTT
CASGLGGKIYTGELFF
>.|TRBJ1-3|.|TRBV2
TGTGCCAGCAGCCCAGGGTTTCGTGGAAACACCATATATTTT
CASSPGFRGNTIYF
>.|TRBJ2-7|many|TRBV5-1
TGTGCCAGCAGCTTCGGGCCTCTGACATACGAGCAGTACTTC
CASSFGPLTYEQYF
>.|TRBJ2-5|few|TRBV5-1
TGCGCCAGCAGCTCCCAGGGTGCAGGGCGAGAGACCCAGTACTTC
CASSSQGAGRETQYF
>TRBD1|TRBJ1-6|.|TRBV4-2
TGTGCCAGCAGCTGGGACAGGGAAAGTTCACCCCTCCACTTT
CASSWDRESSPLHF
>.|TRBJ2-5|many|TRBV2
TGTGCCAGCAGTGGTGACAGTCAAGAGACCCAGTACTTC
CASSGDSQETQYF
>.|TRBJ2-3|many|TRBV2
TGTGCCAGCAGTGACTTTAATGAGGGAACAGATACGCAGTATTTT
CASSDFNEGTDTQYF
>.|TRBJ2-7|many|TRBV11-2
TGTGCCAGCAGCTCAACACAGGGACCGTACGAGCAGTACTTC
CASSSTQGPYEQYF
>.|TRBJ2-3|few|TRBV6-2/TRBV6-3
TGTGCCAGCAGCCCGGACCGGGCGGATACGCAGTATTTT
CASSPDRADTQYF
>.|TRBJ1-1|.|TRBV11-3
TGTGCCGTCCAGAGGGGAACATGGGATGAAGCTTTCTTT
CAVQRGTWDEAFF
>.|TRBJ1-2|few|TRBV12-3/TRBV12-4
TGTGCCAGCAGCCCTACCTACAGCGCAGCTAACTATGGCTACACCTTC
CASSPTYSAANYGYTF
>.|TRBJ1-2|many|TRBV27
TGTGCCAGCAGTCCTGACAGGTTGGGGGGCTACACCTTC
CASSPDRLGGYTF